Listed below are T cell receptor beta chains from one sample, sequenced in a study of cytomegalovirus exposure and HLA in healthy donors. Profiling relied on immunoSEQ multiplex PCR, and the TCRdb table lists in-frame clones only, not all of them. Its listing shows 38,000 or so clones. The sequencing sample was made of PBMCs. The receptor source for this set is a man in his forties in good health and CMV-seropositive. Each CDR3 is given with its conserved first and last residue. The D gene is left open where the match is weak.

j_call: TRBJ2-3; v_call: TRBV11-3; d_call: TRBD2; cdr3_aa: CASSLAGDTQYF; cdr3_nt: TGTGCCAGCAGCCTAGCGGGAGATACGCAGTATTTT
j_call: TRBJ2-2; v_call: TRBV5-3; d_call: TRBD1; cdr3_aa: CARSHSRGRNTGELFF; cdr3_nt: TGTGCCAGAAGCCACTCAAGGGGGCGGAACACCGGGGAGCTGTTTTTT
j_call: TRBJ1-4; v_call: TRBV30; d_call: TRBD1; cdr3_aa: CAWGDLRGIGEKLFF; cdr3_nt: TGTGCCTGGGGTGACCTCAGGGGGATTGGTGAAAAACTGTTTTTT
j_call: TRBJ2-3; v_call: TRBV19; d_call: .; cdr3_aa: CASSIRQGSSTDTQYF; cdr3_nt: TGTGCCAGTAGTATTCGGCAGGGGAGTAGCACAGATACGCAGTATTTT
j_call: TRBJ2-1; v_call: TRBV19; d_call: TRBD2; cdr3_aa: CASSRTAGALEEQFF; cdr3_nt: TGTGCCAGTAGTCGGACGGCGGGAGCCCTCGAAGAGCAGTTCTTC
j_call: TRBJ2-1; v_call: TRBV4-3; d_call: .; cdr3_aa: CASSQTGIGEQFF; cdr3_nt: TGCGCCAGCAGCCAAACAGGTATTGGTGAGCAGTTCTTC
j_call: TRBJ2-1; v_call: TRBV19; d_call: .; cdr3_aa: CASRPLQGHEQFF; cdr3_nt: TGTGCCAGTAGGCCGTTACAGGGACATGAGCAGTTCTTC
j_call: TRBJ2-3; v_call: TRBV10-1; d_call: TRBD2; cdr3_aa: CASSESVASGRRGTQYF; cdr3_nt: TGCGCCAGCAGTGAGTCGGTTGCTAGCGGGAGGCGGGGTACGCAGTATTTT
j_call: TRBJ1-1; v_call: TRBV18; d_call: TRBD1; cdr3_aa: CASSPPGGQGRTEAFF; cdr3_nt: TGTGCCAGCTCACCTCCGGGGGGACAGGGAAGAACTGAAGCTTTCTTT
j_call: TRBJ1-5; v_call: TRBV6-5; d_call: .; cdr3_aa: CASRSGLGANQPQHF; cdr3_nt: TGTGCCAGCAGATCCGGACTGGGGGCAAATCAGCCCCAGCATTTT
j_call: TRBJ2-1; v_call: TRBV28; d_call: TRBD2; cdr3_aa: CASTSGRQYEQFF; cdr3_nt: TGTGCCAGCACGAGCGGGAGGCAATATGAGCAGTTCTTC
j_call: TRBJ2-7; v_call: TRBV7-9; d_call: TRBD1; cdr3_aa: CASSRWDSYEQYF; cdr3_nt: TGTGCCAGCAGCCGATGGGACAGCTACGAGCAGTACTTC
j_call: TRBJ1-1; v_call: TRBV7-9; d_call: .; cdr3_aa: CASRPQGNTEAFF; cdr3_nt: TGTGCCAGCAGGCCTCAGGGGAACACTGAGGCTTTCTTT
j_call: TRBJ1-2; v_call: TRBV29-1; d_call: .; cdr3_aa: CSVEDPTGDYGYTF; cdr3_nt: TGCAGCGTTGAAGATCCGACGGGGGACTATGGCTACACCTTC
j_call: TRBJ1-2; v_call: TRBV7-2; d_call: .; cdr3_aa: CASSLDGAIGYTF; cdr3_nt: TGTGCCAGCAGCTTAGATGGGGCGATTGGCTACACCTTC
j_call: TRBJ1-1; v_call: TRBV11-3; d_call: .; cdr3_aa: CATKAAGRANTEAFF; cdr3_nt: TGTGCCACCAAAGCGGCTGGCCGGGCGAACACTGAAGCTTTCTTT
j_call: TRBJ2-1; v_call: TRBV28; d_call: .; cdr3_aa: CASSFSSWLQFF; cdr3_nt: TGTGCCAGCAGTTTTTCCTCCTGGCTGCAGTTCTTC
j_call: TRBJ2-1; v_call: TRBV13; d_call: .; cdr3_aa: CASSSQAGNEQFF; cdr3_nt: TGTGCCAGCAGCTCCCAGGCAGGCAATGAGCAGTTCTTC
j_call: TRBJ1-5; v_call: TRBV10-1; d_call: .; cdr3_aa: CASSEPWADPSNQPQHF; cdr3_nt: TGCGCCAGCAGTGAGCCTTGGGCAGATCCTAGCAATCAGCCCCAGCATTTT
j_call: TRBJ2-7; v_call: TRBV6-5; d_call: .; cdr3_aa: CASSNRRQGGYEQYF; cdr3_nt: TGTGCCAGCAGCAATAGAAGACAGGGAGGCTACGAGCAGTACTTC
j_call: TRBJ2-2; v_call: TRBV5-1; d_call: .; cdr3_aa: CASSLSVGTLTGELFF; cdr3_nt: TGCGCCAGCAGCTTGTCCGTCGGGACTCTTACCGGGGAGCTGTTTTTT
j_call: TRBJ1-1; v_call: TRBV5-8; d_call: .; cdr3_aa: CASSLVARGGGEAFF; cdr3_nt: TGTGCCAGCAGCTTGGTCGCTCGGGGAGGAGGTGAAGCTTTCTTT